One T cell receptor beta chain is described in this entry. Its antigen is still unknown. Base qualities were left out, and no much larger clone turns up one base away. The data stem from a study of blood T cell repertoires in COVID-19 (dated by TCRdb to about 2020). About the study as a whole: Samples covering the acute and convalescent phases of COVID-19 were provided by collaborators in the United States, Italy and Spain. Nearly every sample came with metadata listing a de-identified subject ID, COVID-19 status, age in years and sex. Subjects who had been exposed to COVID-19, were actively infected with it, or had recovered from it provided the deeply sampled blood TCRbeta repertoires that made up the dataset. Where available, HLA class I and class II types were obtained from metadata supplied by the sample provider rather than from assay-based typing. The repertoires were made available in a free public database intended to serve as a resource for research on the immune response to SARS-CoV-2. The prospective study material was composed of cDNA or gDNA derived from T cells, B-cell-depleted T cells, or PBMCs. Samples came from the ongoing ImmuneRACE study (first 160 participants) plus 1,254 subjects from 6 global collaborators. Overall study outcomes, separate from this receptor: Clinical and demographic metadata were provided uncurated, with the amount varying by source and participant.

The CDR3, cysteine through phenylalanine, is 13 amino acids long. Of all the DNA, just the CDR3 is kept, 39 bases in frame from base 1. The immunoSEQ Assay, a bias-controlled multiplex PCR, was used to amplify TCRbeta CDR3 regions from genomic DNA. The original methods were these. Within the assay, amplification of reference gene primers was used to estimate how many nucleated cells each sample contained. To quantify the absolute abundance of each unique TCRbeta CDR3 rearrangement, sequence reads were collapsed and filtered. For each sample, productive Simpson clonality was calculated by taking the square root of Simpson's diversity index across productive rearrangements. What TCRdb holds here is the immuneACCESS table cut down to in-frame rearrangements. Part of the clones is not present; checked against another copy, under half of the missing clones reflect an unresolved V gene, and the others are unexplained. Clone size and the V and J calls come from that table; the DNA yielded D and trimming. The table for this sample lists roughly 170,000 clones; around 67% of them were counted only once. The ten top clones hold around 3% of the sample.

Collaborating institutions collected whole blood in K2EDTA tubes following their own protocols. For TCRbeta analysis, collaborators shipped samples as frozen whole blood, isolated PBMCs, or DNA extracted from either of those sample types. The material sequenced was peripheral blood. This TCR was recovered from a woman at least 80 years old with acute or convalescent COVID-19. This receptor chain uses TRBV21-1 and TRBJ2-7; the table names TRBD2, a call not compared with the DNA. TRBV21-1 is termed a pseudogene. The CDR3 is CASLEWCSYEQYF. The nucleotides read TGTGCCAGCCTAGAGTGGTGTTCCTACGAGCAGTACTTC.